This section outlines one T cell receptor beta chain sequence together with its context. This receptor's antigen is unknown. No base qualities exist here, and no much larger clone lies one base off it. Receptor libraries were prepared by RT-PCR. The instrument was a NextSeq 550. Using fastp at Q25 and MiXCR, TCRdb reprocessed the public reads and kept productive beta chains. All rows with the same CDR3 protein become a single entry with the most common DNA and genes. The table for this sample lists fewer than 250,000 distinct CDR3 sequences; 11% to 15% of them were counted only once. Together, the top ten hold under 14% of the sample. Taken from the germline V gene, the CDR1 and CDR2 loops are SGHVS and FQNEAQ. The CDR3 runs 15 amino acids, cysteine and phenylalanine included. The read is trimmed to its CDR3 DNA, 45 bases read in frame from base 1. At the junction V is shortened by 5 bases and J by 6 bases, with 17 bases in between.

This specimen belongs to a study of patients and donors after allogeneic stem cell transplantation (dated by TCRdb to the early 2020s). The sequenced sample consisted of blood, either unsorted or a sorted T cell fraction (not recorded which). The sequence derives from a human donor who was either an allogeneic HSCT recipient or a stem cell or donor lymphocyte infusion donor (not recorded which). It is not recorded whose cells these are; they may come from a transplant donor. The chain uses TRBV7-8 and TRBJ1-5; tentative D gene TRBD1, with 6 bases matching. DNA sequence: TGTGCCAGCAGCATCCACAGTGGGGGCTTTCAGCCCCAGCATTTT. It is translated as CASSIHSGGFQPQHF. Extended through the reference TRBV7-8 and TRBJ1-5 proteins, this CDR3 yields the full variable domain: GAGVSQSPRYKVAKRGQDVALRCDPISGHVSLFWYQQALGQGPEFLTYFQNEAQLDKSGLPSDRFFAERPEGSVSTLKIQRTQQEDSAVYLCASSIHSGGFQPQHFGDGTRLSIL.